The 15 T cell receptor beta chains presented below share a single source sample, sequenced in a study of cytomegalovirus exposure and HLA in healthy donors. PCR involved 60 Vbeta and 13 Jbeta primers. TCRdb's copy holds only in-frame clones and misses some; the assay was immunoSEQ multiplex PCR. Of 150,000 to 200,000 clones listed, about 77% are singletons. The specimen sequenced was PBMCs. The source of these receptors is a young man in good health and CMV-seropositive.

This clone was seen just once. The V gene is TRBV9, the J gene TRBJ1-2, with D possibly being TRBD1 (5 bases). CDR1 SGDLS and CDR2 YYNGEE come from the germline V gene. Deletions cut 4 bases from V and 4 bases from J, with 17 bases between. This CDR3 spans 15 amino acids. Written as DNA, the CDR3 is TGTGCCAGCAGCCTAGGGAGGGTGAGGGGCTATGGCTACACCTTC. As protein: CASSLGRVRGYGYTF.

In its sample, this clone was seen a few times. CDR3 sequence reads: CASLLGGTERAFF. CDR3 sequence (DNA): TGTGCCTCACTATTAGGGGGCACCGAGAGAGCTTTCTTT. This chain uses TRBV30 with TRBJ1-1; 7 bases are a match to TRBD1. After removal of 7 bases from V and 10 bases from J, the junction contained 15 bases not matched to a gene. Per germline, CDR1 GTSNPN and CDR2 SVGIG (reference sequence). The CDR3 has 13 residues.

The rearrangement uses TRBV9 and TRBJ2-7; D unclear. The CDR3 covers 13 residues. The V gene lost 0 bases and the J gene lost 6 bases, with 10 bases spanning the gap. Germline V gene sequence: CDR1 SGDLS, CDR2 YYNGEE. CDR3: CASSVALDREQYF. In DNA form, the CDR3 reads TGTGCCAGCAGCGTAGCTCTAGATCGCGAGCAGTACTTC.

As regards this clone: At the DNA level, this CDR3 is encoded by other sequences in the same sample as well. V usage is TRBV6-5 and J usage is TRBJ2-7; 7 bases fit TRBD1. Looked up from germline, CDR1 is MNHEY and CDR2 is SVGAGI. CDR3 size: 15 residues. After removal of 0 bases from V and 2 bases from J, the junction contained 4 bases not matched to a gene. The DNA for the CDR3 is TGTGCCAGCAGTTACTCGACCCAGGGGGCCTACGAGCAGTACTTC. Encoded protein: CASSYSTQGAYEQYF.

J is TRBJ1-5 and V is TRBV6-6, with 11 bases aligning to TRBD1. V dropped 7 bases and J dropped 3; count of bases not matched to a gene: 8. This CDR3 is 16 amino acids long. CDR1 is MNHNY, CDR2 SVGAGI, per germline (reference sequence). The chain's CDR3 is CASTFGQGADNQPQHF. The CDR3 DNA reads TGTGCCAGCACCTTCGGACAGGGGGCAGACAATCAGCCCCAGCATTTT.

The V and J genes are TRBV5-4 and TRBJ2-3; TRBD2 might be the D (5 bases). CDR3 length: 15 residues. Trimming left V 0 bases short and J 6 bases short, with 14 bases between. The germline CDR1 and CDR2 sequences are SGHNT and YYREEE (reference sequence). The CDR3 DNA reads TGTGCCAGCAGCTTGGAGGATTCTAGCAGCGATACGCAGTATTTT. Translating gives CASSLEDSSSDTQYF.

To note about this clone: A read error may account for a junction end that differs from germline. The chain recombines TRBV18 with TRBJ2-7; TRBD1 agrees at 10 bases. This CDR3 has 16 amino acids. CDR1 is KGHSH and CDR2 is LQKENI in the germline V gene. The CDR3 reads CTSSPLVDRDRGQQYF. The CDR3 DNA is TGTACCAGCTCACCACTTGTAGACCGGGACAGGGGCCAGCAGTACTTC.

The V and J genes are TRBV5-4 and TRBJ1-4; 11 nucleotides line up with TRBD1. The junction had 2 bases not matched to a gene; V was cut back by 0 bases and J by 10 bases. CDR1 SGHNT and CDR2 YYREEE come from the germline V gene (reference sequence). The CDR3 extends over 14 amino acids. As DNA, the CDR3 is TGTGCCAGCAGCTTGGAGGGGACAGGGGGAAAACTGTTTTTT. Translating gives CASSLEGTGGKLFF.

The chain links TRBV7-9 to TRBJ1-1, with 7 bases fitting TRBD1. The germline CDR1 and CDR2 sequences are SEHNR and FQNEAQ (reference sequence). With 5 bases clipped from V and 3 bases from J, the junction kept 6 bases outside the gene matches. The CDR3 is 14 amino acids. The CDR3 DNA is TGTGCCAGCAGCCTAAACAGGGGAGACACTGAAGCTTTCTTT. This translates into CASSLNRGDTEAFF. The complete variable domain, with remaining parts taken from reference TRBV7-9 and TRBJ1-1, reads DTGVSQNPRHKITKRGQNVTFRCDPISEHNRLYWYRQTLGQGPEFLTYFQNEAQLEKSRLLSDRFSAERPKGSFSTLEIQRTEQGDSAMYLCASSLNRGDTEAFFGQGTRLTVV.

The chain carries TRBV7-2 and TRBJ2-3; 9 positions match TRBD2. Germline values: CDR1 SGHTA, CDR2 FQGNSA. The trim removed 5 bases at V and 2 bases at J, leaving 11 bases unmatched. The CDR3 sequence is 17 residues long. CDR3 sequence reads: CASSGYPSGAYTDTQYF. In DNA form, the CDR3 reads TGTGCCAGCAGCGGCTACCCTAGCGGGGCCTACACAGATACGCAGTATTTT. Filled out from reference TRBV7-2 and TRBJ2-3, the complete variable domain reads GAGVSQSPSNKVTEKGKDVELRCDPISGHTALYWYRQSLGQGLEFLIYFQGNSAPDKSGLPSDRFSAERTGGSVSTLTIQRTQQEDSAVYLCASSGYPSGAYTDTQYFGPGTRLTVL.

The chain couples TRBV27 to TRBJ1-2; 8 positions match TRBD1. This CDR3 contains 16 residues. Germline V CDR1 and CDR2: MNHEY, SMNVEV (reference sequence). With 7 bases clipped from V and 7 bases from J, the junction kept 17 bases outside the gene matches. The CDR3 bases are TGTGCCAGCACCACCGAAGGGGGCAGGGGGCTGAGTGGCTACACCTTC. This codes for CASTTEGGRGLSGYTF.

V gene TRBV7-2 combines with J gene TRBJ2-5, with D maybe TRBD2 (6 bases). Trimming took 2 bases from V and 3 from J, leaving 10 bases between them. The CDR3 loop spans 14 amino acids. Germline values: CDR1 SGHTA, CDR2 FQGNSA. CDR3 bases: TGTGCCAGCAGCTTATTGACTAGGGAAGAGACCCAGTACTTC. Its translation: CASSLLTREETQYF. Drawing the rest from reference TRBV7-2 and TRBJ2-5, the complete variable domain is GAGVSQSPSNKVTEKGKDVELRCDPISGHTALYWYRQSLGQGLEFLIYFQGNSAPDKSGLPSDRFSAERTGGSVSTLTIQRTQQEDSAVYLCASSLLTREETQYFGPGTRLLVL.

The chain combines TRBV13 with TRBJ1-1, with D tentatively TRBD1 (6 bases). Trimming stripped 2 bases from V and 4 bases from J, with 11 bases between. Per the germline V gene, CDR1 is PRHDT and CDR2 is FYEKMQ (reference sequence). The CDR3 spans 14 residues. The CDR3 here is CASSLSGTPTEAFF. CDR3 nucleotides: TGTGCCAGCAGCTTATCGGGGACACCCACTGAAGCTTTCTTT.

V and J are TRBV10-3 and TRBJ1-5; no firm D call. The V gene lost 4 bases and the J gene lost 5 bases, with 12 bases spanning the gap. Germline assignment: CDR1 ENHRY and CDR2 SYGVKD. This CDR3 is built from 14 residues. The CDR3 loop reads CAISASRRDQPQHF. In nucleotides, the CDR3 is TGTGCCATCAGTGCGTCCCGGAGGGATCAGCCCCAGCATTTT.

This chain uses TRBV6-5 with TRBJ1-2; tentatively, D is TRBD1 (6 bases). This CDR3 contains 14 residues. Trimming shortened V by 5 bases and J by 8 bases, and 18 bases separated the two germline ends. Germline V gene lookup returns CDR1 MNHEY and CDR2 SVGAGI. The chain's CDR3 is CASSIPGGPQGYTF. The CDR3 nucleotides are TGTGCCAGCAGTATCCCGGGGGGGCCACAAGGCTACACCTTC.